A selection of T cell receptor beta chains follows, all from one sample in a study of OX40 agonist ivuxolimab in advanced cancers. Profiling relied on immunoSEQ multiplex PCR, and the TCRdb table lists in-frame clones only, not all of them. This repertoire shows roughly 80,000 clones, about 90% found once; its top ten account for about 1.8%. The sample in question was CD4+ or CD8+ T cells sorted from blood, obtained in a trial of the OX40 agonist ivuxolimab. These receptor sequences come from an adult with an advanced solid tumor such as melanoma, head and neck, liver or kidney cancer. The CDR3 runs from the conserved cysteine through the conserved F or W. Fields, in order: J gene, clone size, D gene, V gene, CDR3 protein, CDR3 DNA. The D gene is left open where the match is weak. Clone sizes are given selectively: once, few, many, or a class where the clone is expanded.

>TRBJ2-1|NA|NA|TRBV23-1
CASSQGRVGNEQFF
TGCGCCAGCAGTCAAGGCAGGGTAGGCAATGAGCAGTTCTTC
>TRBJ2-3|once|NA|TRBV18
CASSPRGPTDTQYF
TGTGCCAGCTCACCGCGGGGGCCCACAGATACGCAGTATTTT
>TRBJ1-2|NA|NA|TRBV5-6
CASSLVGGDTF
TGCGCCAGCAGCTTGGTGGGTGGGGACACCTTC
>TRBJ2-2|NA|TRBD1|TRBV9
CASSPTGQGYTGELFF
TGTGCCAGCAGCCCGACCGGACAGGGGTACACCGGGGAGCTGTTTTTT
>TRBJ2-3|NA|NA|TRBV10-3
CAISPAPASTDTQYF
TGTGCCATCAGTCCCGCCCCGGCGAGCACAGATACGCAGTATTTT
>TRBJ2-7|NA|NA|TRBV27
CASSFRGPAYEQYF
TGTGCCAGCAGTTTCCGGGGGCCAGCCTACGAGCAGTACTTC
>TRBJ2-6|NA|NA|TRBV23-1
CASSLPVWF
TGCGCCAGCAGTCTTCCGGTGTGGTTC
>TRBJ2-1|NA|NA|TRBV18
CASSLTVRSSYNEQFF
TGTGCCAGCTCCCTGACAGTGAGGAGCTCCTACAATGAGCAGTTCTTC
>TRBJ2-2|NA|NA|TRBV9
CASTAPGPATGELFF
TGTGCCAGCACCGCCCCGGGACCAGCCACCGGGGAGCTGTTTTTT
>TRBJ1-1|NA|NA|TRBV7-9
CASRQQGLNTEAFF
TGTGCCAGCAGACAACAGGGACTGAACACTGAAGCTTTCTTT
>TRBJ2-2|NA|NA|TRBV4-1
CASSHRGRTGELFF
TGCGCCAGCAGCCATAGGGGGAGGACCGGGGAGCTGTTTTTT
>TRBJ1-1|once|NA|TRBV5-1
CASSLAQGHEAFF
TGCGCCAGCAGCTTGGCACAGGGACATGAAGCTTTCTTT
>TRBJ2-7|NA|NA|TRBV5-1
CASSLMVGLISYEQYF
TGCGCCAGCAGCTTGATGGTAGGACTCATCTCCTACGAGCAGTACTTC
>TRBJ2-5|once|NA|TRBV4-1
CASSQASWGGGGETQYF
TGCGCCAGCAGCCAAGCTTCCTGGGGGGGAGGGGGAGAGACTCAGTACTTC
>TRBJ2-4|NA|TRBD1|TRBV29-1
CSVEQGAAKNIQYF
TGCAGCGTTGAACAGGGGGCGGCCAAAAACATTCAGTACTTC
>TRBJ1-1|NA|TRBD1|TRBV11-2
CASTLITGGSTEAFF
TGTGCCAGCACCTTGATTACAGGGGGCTCGACTGAAGCTTTCTTT
>TRBJ2-3|NA|NA|TRBV6-1
CATTTESTDTQYF
TGTGCCACCACGACGGAGAGCACAGATACGCAGTATTTT
>TRBJ1-5|few|TRBD1|TRBV5-1
CASSWTGVNQPQHF
TGCGCCAGCAGCTGGACAGGGGTCAATCAGCCCCAGCATTTT
>TRBJ2-3|NA|NA|TRBV5-8
CASSLNPRTFGEYF
TGTGCCAGCAGCTTGAACCCCAGGACTTTCGGGGAGTATTTT
>TRBJ2-7|few|NA|TRBV10-1
CASSEYRGSSYEQYF
TGCGCCAGCAGTGAGTACCGGGGTAGCTCCTACGAGCAGTACTTC
>TRBJ1-4|once|TRBD1|TRBV6-5
CASSRSGTVGEKLFF
TGTGCCAGCAGTCGTAGCGGGACAGTAGGTGAAAAACTGTTTTTT
>TRBJ2-1|NA|NA|TRBV4-2
CASSQREREQFF
TGTGCCAGCAGCCAACGCGAGCGGGAGCAGTTCTTC
>TRBJ1-4|NA|NA|TRBV19
CASSLQGTDEKLFF
TGTGCCAGTAGTCTCCAAGGGACGGATGAAAAACTGTTTTTT
>TRBJ2-4|NA|NA|TRBV28
CASSLGFWGLKNIQYF
TGTGCCAGCAGTTTAGGGTTTTGGGGGCTAAAAAACATTCAGTACTTC
>TRBJ2-5|NA|NA|TRBV6-6
CASSYPRDSAETQYF
TGTGCCAGCAGTTACCCCCGGGACTCAGCGGAGACCCAGTACTTC
>TRBJ2-7|NA|NA|TRBV7-8
CASSLVPGSPYEQYF
TGTGCCAGCAGCTTAGTTCCGGGGTCCCCCTACGAGCAGTACTTC
>TRBJ1-1|NA|TRBD1|TRBV7-2
CASSLTGGRTEAFF
TGTGCCAGCAGCTTGACAGGGGGCCGCACTGAAGCTTTCTTT
>TRBJ1-2|NA|NA|TRBV5-8
CASSLLRGGYTF
TGTGCCAGCAGCTTACTCCGGGGGGGCTACACCTTC